This passage covers 3 T cell receptor beta chains from one sample sequenced in a study of T cell changes during pregnancy in multiple sclerosis. The table came from immunoSEQ multiplex PCR; TCRdb's copy has only in-frame clones and leaves some out. Of tens of thousands of clones in the sample, approximately 94% were seen once. Specimen: CD4+ T cells from peripheral blood mononuclear cells, collected in the third trimester of pregnancy. These receptors all stem from a female donor with multiple sclerosis, enrolled in a pregnancy study.

V usage is TRBV28 and J usage is TRBJ1-5; D might be TRBD1 (6 bases). The CDR3 covers 14 residues. Germline assignment: CDR1 MDHEN and CDR2 SYDVKM. The germline V and J ends were trimmed by 10 bases and 5 bases, with 18 bases remaining between them. The CDR3: CATRRDNLYQPQHF. CDR3 nucleotides: TGTGCCACTCGCCGGGACAATCTTTATCAGCCCCAGCATTTT.

The genes are TRBV23-1 and TRBJ2-7; 10 bases map to TRBD1. TRBV23-1 belongs to the ORF category, with a function that is uncertain. The CDR3 runs to 15 residues. Unmatched junction bases numbered 4, after V lost 3 bases and J lost 2 bases. The DNA for the CDR3 is TGCGCCAGCAGTCAGTGGGACAGGGGTACCTACGAGCAGTACTTC. Translating gives CASSQWDRGTYEQYF.

This clone has a handful of counts. This chain connects TRBV5-4 to TRBJ2-7, with D uncertain. The CDR3 is 13 residues long. Deletions cut 1 base from V and 6 bases from J, with 11 bases between. Germline CDR1 and CDR2: SGHNT and YYREEE (reference sequence). The CDR3: CASSLWAGSEQYF. Here the CDR3 DNA reads TGTGCCAGCAGCTTGTGGGCAGGCAGCGAGCAGTACTTC.